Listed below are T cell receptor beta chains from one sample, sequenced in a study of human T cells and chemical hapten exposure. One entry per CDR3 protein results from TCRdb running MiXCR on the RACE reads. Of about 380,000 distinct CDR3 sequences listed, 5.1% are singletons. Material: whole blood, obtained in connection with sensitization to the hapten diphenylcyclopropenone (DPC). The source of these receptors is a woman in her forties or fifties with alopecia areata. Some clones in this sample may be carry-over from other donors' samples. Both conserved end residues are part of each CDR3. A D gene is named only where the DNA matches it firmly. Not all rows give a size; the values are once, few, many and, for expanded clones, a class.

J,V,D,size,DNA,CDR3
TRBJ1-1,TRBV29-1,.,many,TGCAGCGTTGTAGTAACAGGCAACACTGAAGCTTTCTTT,CSVVVTGNTEAFF
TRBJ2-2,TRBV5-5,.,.,TGTGCCAGCAGCTGGGCCCTTATCCCAGGAGAAGGGTTTGGTACCGGGGAGCCGTTTTTT,CASSWALIPGEGFGTGEPFF
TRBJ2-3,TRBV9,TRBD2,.,TGTGCCAGCAGCCCCAGACTAGCGGGAGGAGGAGATACGCAGTATTTT,CASSPRLAGGGDTQYF
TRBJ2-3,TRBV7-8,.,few,TGTGCCAGCAGCCCCAGAGGGGGTGTTAGCACAGATACGCAGTATTTT,CASSPRGGVSTDTQYF
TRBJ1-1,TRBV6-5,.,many,TGTGCCAGCAAAGCGGGTGCTGAAGCTTTCTTT,CASKAGAEAFF
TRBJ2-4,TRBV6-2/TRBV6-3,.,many,TGTGCCAGCAGTTACGGAGGCACAGTAGCCAAAAACATTCAGTACTTC,CASSYGGTVAKNIQYF
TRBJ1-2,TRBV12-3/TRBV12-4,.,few,TGTGCCAGCAGTCCCTCGCTCTATGGCTACACCTTC,CASSPSLYGYTF
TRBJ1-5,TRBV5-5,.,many,TGTGCCAGCAGCTTGGTAGGACAGTCCAATCAGCCCCAGCATTTT,CASSLVGQSNQPQHF
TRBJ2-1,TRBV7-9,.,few,TGTGCCAGCAGCTTAGAGTTTAGTGGTACTTACAATGAGCAGTTCTTC,CASSLEFSGTYNEQFF
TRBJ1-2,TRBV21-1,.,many,TGTGCCAGCAACCCACAGGGACCCTATGGCTACACCTTC,CASNPQGPYGYTF
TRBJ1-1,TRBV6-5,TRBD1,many,TGTGCCAGCAGGAGCGGGACAGAAACTGAAGCTTTCTTT,CASRSGTETEAFF
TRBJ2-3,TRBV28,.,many,TGTGCCAGCAGTTACGGGACCACAGATACGCAGTATTTT,CASSYGTTDTQYF
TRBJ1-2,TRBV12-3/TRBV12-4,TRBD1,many,TGTGCCAGCAGTTTAGCGACAGGGGGGCGAGGCTATGGCTACACCTTC,CASSLATGGRGYGYTF
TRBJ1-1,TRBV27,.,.,TGTGCCAGCAGTTCGACCGGGCGCAACACTGAAGCTTTCTTT,CASSSTGRNTEAFF
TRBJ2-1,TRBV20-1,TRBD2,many,TGCAGTGCTCCCCAGGTAGCGGGAGAGAATGAGCAGTTCTTC,CSAPQVAGENEQFF
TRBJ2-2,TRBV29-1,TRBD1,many,TGCAGCGGGTCGGACAGGGCAAGCACCGGGGAGCTGTTTTTT,CSGSDRASTGELFF
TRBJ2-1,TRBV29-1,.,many,TGCAGCGCCCCCGGCGGGGTCGATGAGCAGTTCTTC,CSAPGGVDEQFF
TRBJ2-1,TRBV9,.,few,TGTGCCAGCAGCGTAGCTTCGCGGAATGAGCAGTTCTTC,CASSVASRNEQFF
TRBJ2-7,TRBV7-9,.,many,TGTGCCAGCAGCTTAGCGGAGGTGGGCCGCGAGCAGTACTTC,CASSLAEVGREQYF
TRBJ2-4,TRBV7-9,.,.,TGTGCCAGCAGCTTAGTGGCGGGCCGCAAAAACATTCAGTACTTC,CASSLVAGRKNIQYF
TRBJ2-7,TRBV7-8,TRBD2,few,TGTGCCAGCAGCAGCGCCGCGGGGGGCACATACGAGCAGTACTTC,CASSSAAGGTYEQYF
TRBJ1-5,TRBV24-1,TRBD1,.,TGTGCCACCAGTGGGACAGGGGCAAATCAGCCCCAGCATTTT,CATSGTGANQPQHF
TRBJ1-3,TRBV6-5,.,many,TGTGCCAGCAAACAGTCCCTCTCTGGAAACACCATATATTTT,CASKQSLSGNTIYF
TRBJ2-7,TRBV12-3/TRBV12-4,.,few,TGTGCCAGCACCCTTGGGGGGAGTGGGTCCTACGAGCAGTACTTC,CASTLGGSGSYEQYF
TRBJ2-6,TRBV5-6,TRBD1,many,TGTGCCAGCAGCTTGGCCGACAGGGTCTTCGACTCTGGGGCCAACGTCCTGACTTTC,CASSLADRVFDSGANVLTF
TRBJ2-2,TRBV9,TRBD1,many,TGTGCCAGCAGCGTCGGACTCCAGGGACAGGGTCGGGGCACCGGGGAGCTGTTTTTT,CASSVGLQGQGRGTGELFF
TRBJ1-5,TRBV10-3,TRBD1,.,TGTGCCATCAGTGATCTACAGGGGAGCAATCAGCCCCAGCATTTT,CAISDLQGSNQPQHF
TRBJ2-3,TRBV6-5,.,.,TGTGCCAGCAGTTACGAAGGCAGGGGCCCAGATACGCAGTATTTT,CASSYEGRGPDTQYF
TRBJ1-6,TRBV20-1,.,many,TGCAGTGCTAGAGATGGGGCAGAAAGCTCCTATAATTCACCCCTCCACTTT,CSARDGAESSYNSPLHF
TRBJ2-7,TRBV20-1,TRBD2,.,TGCAGTGCTAGAGATCCAGGACTAGCGGAAACTACCTACGAGCAGTACTTC,CSARDPGLAETTYEQYF
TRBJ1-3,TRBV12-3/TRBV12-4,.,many,TGTGCCAGCAGGCCCGGGAGGTCTGGAAACACCATATATTTT,CASRPGRSGNTIYF
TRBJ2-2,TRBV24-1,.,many,TGTGCCACCAGTCCCCCTCGTAGAAACACCGGGGAGCTGTTTTTT,CATSPPRRNTGELFF
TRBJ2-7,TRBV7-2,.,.,TGTGCCAGCAGCCCCTGGGCCCTCTACGAGCAGTACTTC,CASSPWALYEQYF
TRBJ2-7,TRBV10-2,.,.,TGCGCCAGCAGTGAGGGGACCATTATGGGGCAGTACTTC,CASSEGTIMGQYF
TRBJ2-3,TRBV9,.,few,TGTGCCAGCAGCCCCAGACAGTCTAGCACAGATACGCAGTATTTT,CASSPRQSSTDTQYF
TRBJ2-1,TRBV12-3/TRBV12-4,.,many,TGTGCCAGCAGTTTAGAGACGGACAATGAGCAGTTCTTC,CASSLETDNEQFF
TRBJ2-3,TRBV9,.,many,TGTGCCAGCAGCGTAGAGTCTACCTCAAGCACAGATACGCAGTATTTT,CASSVESTSSTDTQYF
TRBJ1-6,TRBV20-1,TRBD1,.,TGCAGTGCGCGGGACAGGGGGTCTTCACCCCTCCACTTT,CSARDRGSSPLHF
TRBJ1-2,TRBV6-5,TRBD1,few,TGTGCCAGCACTATACGACAGGGGCGGAACTATGGCTACACCTTC,CASTIRQGRNYGYTF
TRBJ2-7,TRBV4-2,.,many,TGTGCCAGCAGCCAAGGACTGACCAAACTTTTC,CASSQGLTKLF
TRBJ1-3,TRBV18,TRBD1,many,TGTGCCAGCTCACCCCGGGACAGCGGAAACACCATATATTTT,CASSPRDSGNTIYF
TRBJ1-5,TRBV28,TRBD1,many,TGTGCCAGCAGTTCCCCTGGACAGGGCAACAATCAGCCCCAGCATTTT,CASSSPGQGNNQPQHF
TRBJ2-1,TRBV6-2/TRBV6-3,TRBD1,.,TGTGCCAGCACCCCCGGGGGGACAGGGGGCGCTGAGCAGTTCTTC,CASTPGGTGGAEQFF
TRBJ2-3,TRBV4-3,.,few,TGCGCCAGCAGCGAAGTATCTAGCCCCGGGGGCACAGATACGCAGTATTTT,CASSEVSSPGGTDTQYF
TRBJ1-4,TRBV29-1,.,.,TGCAGCGGCGGGGGGGGGCCCGATGAAAAACTGTTTTTT,CSGGGGPDEKLFF
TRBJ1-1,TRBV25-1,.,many,TGTGCCAGCGGGACGGGACACCGGGAAGCTTTCTTT,CASGTGHREAFF
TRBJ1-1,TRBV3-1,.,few,TGTGCCAGCAGCCCCCAGGTGTTCGGGGGACAAACTGAAGCTTTCTTT,CASSPQVFGGQTEAFF
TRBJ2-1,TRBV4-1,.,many,TGCGCCAGCAGCCAAGAGGGTTTGCGGGTGGGTTTTGATGAGCAGTTCTTC,CASSQEGLRVGFDEQFF
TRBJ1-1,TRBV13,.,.,TGTGCCAGCAGCTTGTCGACGGGGAGGAAGAACACTGAAGCTTTCTTT,CASSLSTGRKNTEAFF